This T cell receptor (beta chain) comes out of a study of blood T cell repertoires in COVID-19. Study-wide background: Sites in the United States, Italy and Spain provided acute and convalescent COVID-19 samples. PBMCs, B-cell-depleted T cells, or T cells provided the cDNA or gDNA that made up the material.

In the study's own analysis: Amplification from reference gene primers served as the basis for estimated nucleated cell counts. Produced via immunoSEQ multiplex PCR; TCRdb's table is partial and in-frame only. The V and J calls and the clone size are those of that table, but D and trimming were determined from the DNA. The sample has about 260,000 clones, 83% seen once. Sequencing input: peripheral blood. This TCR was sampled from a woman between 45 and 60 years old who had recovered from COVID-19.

The chain's CDR3 is CASRVQGGFEKLFF. Here the CDR3 DNA reads TGTGCCAGCCGGGTCCAGGGGGGTTTTGAAAAACTGTTTTTT. V gene TRBV2 combines with J gene TRBJ1-4; TRBD1 matches at 7 bases. The CDR3 is 14 amino acids. With V trimmed by 8 bases and J by 7 bases, 10 bases remained unmatched. CDR1 is SNHLY, CDR2 FYNNEI, per germline.